Reported below is one T cell receptor (beta chain). Produced via immunoSEQ multiplex PCR; TCRdb's table is partial and in-frame only. The table records some 330,000 clones, roughly 90% of them present only once. These data originate in a study of blood T cell repertoires in COVID-19. Losses at the gene ends were 0 bases for V and 10 bases for J; bases not matched to a gene: 6. The CDR3 is made up of 14 amino acids. From germline, CDR1 is SGDLS and CDR2 YYNGEE. The rearrangement links TRBV9 to TRBJ2-1, with TRBD2 matching over 8 bases. The TCR sequence derives from a woman aged 30 to 39 who had recovered from COVID-19. Sequencing was done on a sample of PBMCs or T cells enriched from blood (not recorded which). The chain's CDR3 is CASSVAGGFGEQFF. The CDR3, as DNA: TGTGCCAGCAGCGTAGCGGGAGGGTTTGGCGAGCAGTTCTTC.